This T cell receptor (beta chain) was found in a study of vaccination and CD4 T cells after COVID-19. Treatment in this sample: approximately nine-day PBMC culture with coronavirus spike peptide pools or control peptides (ViraFEST assay). This clonotype has just one count. Antigen specificity is unknown. CDR1 is ENHRY, CDR2 SYGVKD, per germline. CDR3 length equals 16 residues. The ends lost 0 bases at V and 4 bases at J; junction bases unmatched: 4. CD4+ T cells that had been cultured provided DNA sequenced with the Oncomine TCR Beta short-read assay. TCRdb analysed the PCR reads with MiXCR anew, one entry per CDR3 protein. This table holds some 16,000 distinct CDR3 sequences, roughly 43% found once.

The material was CD4+ T cells from blood, cultured in vitro, obtained after SARS-CoV-2 vaccination. The source is a human donor who had recovered from COVID-19. The chain joins TRBV10-3 to TRBJ2-5, with 11 nucleotides matching TRBD2. The CDR3 region is CAISESGLADRETQYF. The CDR3 nucleotides read TGTGCCATCAGTGAGTCGGGACTAGCGGACAGAGAGACCCAGTACTTC.